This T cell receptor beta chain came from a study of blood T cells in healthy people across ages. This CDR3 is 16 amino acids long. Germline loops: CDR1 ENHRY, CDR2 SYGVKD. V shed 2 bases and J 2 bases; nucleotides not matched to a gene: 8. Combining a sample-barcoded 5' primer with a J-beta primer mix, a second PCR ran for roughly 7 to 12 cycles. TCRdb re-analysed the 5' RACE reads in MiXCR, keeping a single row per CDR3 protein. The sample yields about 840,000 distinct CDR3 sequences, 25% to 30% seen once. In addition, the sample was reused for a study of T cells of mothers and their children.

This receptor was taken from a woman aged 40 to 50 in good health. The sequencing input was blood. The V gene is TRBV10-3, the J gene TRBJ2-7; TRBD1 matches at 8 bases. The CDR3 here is CAISEVIGQGTYEQYF. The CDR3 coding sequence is TGTGCCATCAGTGAGGTAATTGGACAGGGAACCTACGAGCAGTACTTC.